This passage covers 8 T cell receptor beta chains from one sample sequenced in a study of cytomegalovirus exposure and HLA in healthy donors. Researchers ran the PCR with 60 Vbeta and 13 Jbeta primers. Assay: immunoSEQ multiplex PCR; the TCRdb copy retains only in-frame clones and omits some. Seen here are 83,000 or so clones, about 76% observed once, and the top ten hold over 12%. The sequenced sample consisted of PBMCs. The receptors were gathered from a woman aged 40 to 50 in good health and CMV-seropositive.

The CDR3 region is CASSPASGTSGSQAGEQYF. For the CDR3, the DNA is TGTGCCAGCTCACCAGCCTCCGGGACTAGCGGGTCCCAAGCGGGCGAGCAGTACTTC. The V and J genes are TRBV18 and TRBJ2-7, with TRBD2 matching over 12 bases. Germline V CDR1 and CDR2: KGHSH, LQKENI. The junction had 17 bases not matched to a gene; V was cut back by 2 bases and J by 6 bases. This CDR3 comprises 19 residues.

The gene calls are TRBV18 and TRBJ2-5; 9 nucleotides line up with TRBD1. Trimming removed 6 bases from V and 4 bases from J; junction bases left unmatched: 9. This CDR3 has 15 residues. Germline assignment: CDR1 KGHSH and CDR2 LQKENI. The CDR3 nucleotides read TGTGCCAGCTCCCCGGGACAGGGAAAATTAGAGACCCAGTACTTC. This translates into CASSPGQGKLETQYF.

As regards this clone: At the DNA level, this CDR3 is encoded by other sequences in the same sample as well. V gene TRBV19 combines with J gene TRBJ2-7; TRBD2 agrees at 7 bases. From germline, CDR1 is LNHDA and CDR2 SQIVND (reference sequence). The V gene end was trimmed by 1 base and the J gene end by 3 bases; junction bases not matched to a gene: 0. The CDR3 runs to 13 residues. In nucleotides, the CDR3 is TGTGCCAGTAGTATAGGGGGGGGCTACGAGCAGTACTTC. This encodes CASSIGGGYEQYF.

This clone was picked up a small number of times. This rearrangement joins TRBV5-1 to TRBJ2-6, with D perhaps TRBD1 (6 bases). CDR3 length: 18 residues. The germline V gene has CDR1 SGHRS and CDR2 YFSETQ. Trimming removed 4 bases at V and 0 bases at J, with 17 bases between. The CDR3 region has the DNA TGCGCCAGCAGCGGGGGAGACAGGACCCTCTCTGGGGCCAACGTCCTGACTTTC. Protein sequence: CASSGGDRTLSGANVLTF.

The gene calls are TRBV18 and TRBJ1-4; TRBD1 matches 8 bases. Trimming at V came to 3 bases and at J to 8 bases, leaving 8 bases not matched to a gene. The CDR3 runs 15 residues. Germline V gene sequence: CDR1 KGHSH, CDR2 LQKENI. CDR3 sequence: CASSPQTGDGEKLFF. Here the CDR3 DNA reads TGTGCCAGCTCACCCCAGACAGGGGATGGCGAAAAACTGTTTTTT.

The chain couples TRBV30 to TRBJ1-2, with D possibly being TRBD1 (6 bases). The CDR3 totals 14 residues. Germline CDR1 reads GTSNPN; CDR2 reads SVGIG (reference sequence). V dropped 3 bases and J dropped 5 bases, with 16 bases sitting between them. The DNA for the CDR3 is TGTGCCTGGAGCCTCAGGGGAATGTGGTATGGCTACACCTTC. This encodes CAWSLRGMWYGYTF.

The chain employs TRBV30 and TRBJ2-7, with 9 bases matching TRBD2. The CDR3 extends over 13 amino acids. V was clipped by 6 bases and J by 2 bases; unmatched bases: 5. Germline lookup yields CDR1 GTSNPN and CDR2 SVGIG (reference sequence). The CDR3 protein is CACEGTSPYEQYF. Here the CDR3 DNA reads TGTGCCTGTGAGGGGACTAGCCCCTACGAGCAGTACTTC.

This chain links TRBV19 with TRBJ2-7; the match to TRBD2 covers 7 bases. The junction had 8 bases not matched to a gene; V was cut back by 7 bases and J by 2 bases. This CDR3 has 14 residues. Looked up from germline, CDR1 is LNHDA and CDR2 is SQIVND (reference sequence). The CDR3: CASTSGLAAYEQYF. DNA for the CDR3: TGTGCCAGTACCTCAGGGCTAGCGGCCTACGAGCAGTACTTC.